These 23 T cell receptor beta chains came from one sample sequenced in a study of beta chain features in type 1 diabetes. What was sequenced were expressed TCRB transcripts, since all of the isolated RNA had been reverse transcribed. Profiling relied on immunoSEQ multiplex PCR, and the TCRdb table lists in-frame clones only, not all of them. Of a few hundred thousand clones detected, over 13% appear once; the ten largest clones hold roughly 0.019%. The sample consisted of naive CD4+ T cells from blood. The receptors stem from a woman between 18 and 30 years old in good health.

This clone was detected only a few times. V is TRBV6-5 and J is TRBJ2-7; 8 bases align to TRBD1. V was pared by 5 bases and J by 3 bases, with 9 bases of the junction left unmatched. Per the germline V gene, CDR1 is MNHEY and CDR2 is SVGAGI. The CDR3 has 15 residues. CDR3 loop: CASSTSGTGHYEQYF. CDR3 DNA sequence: TGTGCCAGCAGTACATCGGGGACAGGACACTACGAGCAGTACTTC.

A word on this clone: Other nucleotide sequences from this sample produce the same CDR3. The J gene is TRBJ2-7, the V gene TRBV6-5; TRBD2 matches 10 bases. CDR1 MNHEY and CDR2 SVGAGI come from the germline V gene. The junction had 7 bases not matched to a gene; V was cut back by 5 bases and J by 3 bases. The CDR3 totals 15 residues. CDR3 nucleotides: TGTGCCAGCAGTCCCCGGACTAGCGGAAGCTACGAGCAGTACTTC. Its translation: CASSPRTSGSYEQYF.

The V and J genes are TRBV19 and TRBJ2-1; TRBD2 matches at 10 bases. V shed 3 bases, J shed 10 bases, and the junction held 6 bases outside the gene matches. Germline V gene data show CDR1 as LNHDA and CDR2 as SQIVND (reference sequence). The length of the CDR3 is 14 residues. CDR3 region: CASSISGRAGEQFF. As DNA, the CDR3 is TGTGCCAGTAGTATCAGCGGGAGGGCCGGGGAGCAGTTCTTC.

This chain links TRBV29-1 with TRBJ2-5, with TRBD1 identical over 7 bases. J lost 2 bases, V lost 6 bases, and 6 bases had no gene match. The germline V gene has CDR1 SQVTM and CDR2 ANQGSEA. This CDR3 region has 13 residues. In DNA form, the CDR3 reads TGCAGCGTCCTGGGACAGTTGCAAGAGACCCAGTACTTC. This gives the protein CSVLGQLQETQYF.

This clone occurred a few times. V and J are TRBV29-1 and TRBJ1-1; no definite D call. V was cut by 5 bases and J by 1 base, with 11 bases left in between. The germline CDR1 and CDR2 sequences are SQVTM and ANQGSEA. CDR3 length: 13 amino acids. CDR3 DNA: TGCAGCGTTTTGCCGGGAGGGAACACTGAAGCTTTCTTT. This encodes CSVLPGGNTEAFF.

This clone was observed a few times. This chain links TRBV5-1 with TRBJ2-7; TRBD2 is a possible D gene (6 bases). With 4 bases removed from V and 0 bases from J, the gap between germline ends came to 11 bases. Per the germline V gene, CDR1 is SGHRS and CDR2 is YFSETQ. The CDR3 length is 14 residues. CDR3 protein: CASSRDGSSYEQYF. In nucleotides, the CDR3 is TGCGCCAGCAGCCGGGACGGGAGCTCCTACGAGCAGTACTTC. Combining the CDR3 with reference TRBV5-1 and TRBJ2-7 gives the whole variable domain KAGVTQTPRYLIKTRGQQVTLSCSPISGHRSVSWYQQTPGQGLQFLFEYFSETQRNKGNFPGRFSGRQFSNSRSEMNVSTLELGDSALYLCASSRDGSSYEQYFGPGTRLTVT.

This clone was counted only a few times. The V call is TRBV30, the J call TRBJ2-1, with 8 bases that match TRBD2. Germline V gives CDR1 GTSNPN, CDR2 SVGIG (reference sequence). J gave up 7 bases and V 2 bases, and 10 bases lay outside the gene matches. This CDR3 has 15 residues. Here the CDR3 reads CAWSYGTSRGNEQFF. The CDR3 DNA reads TGTGCCTGGAGTTACGGGACTAGTCGAGGGAATGAGCAGTTCTTC.

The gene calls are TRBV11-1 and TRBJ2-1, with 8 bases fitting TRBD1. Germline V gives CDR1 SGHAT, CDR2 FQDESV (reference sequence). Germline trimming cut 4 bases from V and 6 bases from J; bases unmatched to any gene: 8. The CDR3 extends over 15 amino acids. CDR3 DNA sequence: TGTGCCAGCAGCTCCCGACAGGGGAGCATCAATGAGCAGTTCTTC. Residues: CASSSRQGSINEQFF.

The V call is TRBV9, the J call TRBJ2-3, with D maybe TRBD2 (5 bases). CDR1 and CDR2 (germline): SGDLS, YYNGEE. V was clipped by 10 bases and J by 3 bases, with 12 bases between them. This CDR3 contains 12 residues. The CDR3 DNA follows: TGTGCCGGCGGGCTCTTGACAGATACGCAGTATTTT. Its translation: CAGGLLTDTQYF.

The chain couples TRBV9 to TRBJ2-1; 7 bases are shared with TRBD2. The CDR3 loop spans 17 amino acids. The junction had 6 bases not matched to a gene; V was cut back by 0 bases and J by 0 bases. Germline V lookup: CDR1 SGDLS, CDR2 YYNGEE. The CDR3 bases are TGTGCCAGCAGCGTAGATAGGGCGGGAGTCTCCTACAATGAGCAGTTCTTC. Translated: CASSVDRAGVSYNEQFF.

The DNA of the CDR3 is TGTGCCAGCAGCCCCTTCGGGCGGGGGCGGAAAGAGACCCAGTACTTC. Its translation: CASSPFGRGRKETQYF. This sequence joins TRBV7-9 and TRBJ2-5, with D possibly TRBD2 on 7 matching bases. V was trimmed by 5 bases and J by 3 bases, leaving 19 bases between them. There are 16 residues in the CDR3. Germline V gene lookup returns CDR1 SEHNR and CDR2 FQNEAQ (reference sequence). The full variable domain, in which reference TRBV7-9 and TRBJ2-5 provide the parts outside the CDR3, is DTGVSQNPRHKITKRGQNVTFRCDPISEHNRLYWYRQTLGQGPEFLTYFQNEAQLEKSRLLSDRFSAERPKGSFSTLEIQRTEQGDSAMYLCASSPFGRGRKETQYFGPGTRLLVL.

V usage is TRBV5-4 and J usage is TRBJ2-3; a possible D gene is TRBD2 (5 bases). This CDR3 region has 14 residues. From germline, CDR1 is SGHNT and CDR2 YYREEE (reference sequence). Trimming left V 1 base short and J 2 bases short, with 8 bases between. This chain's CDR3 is CASSLKAATDTQYF. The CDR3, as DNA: TGTGCCAGCAGCTTGAAAGCGGCCACAGATACGCAGTATTTT.

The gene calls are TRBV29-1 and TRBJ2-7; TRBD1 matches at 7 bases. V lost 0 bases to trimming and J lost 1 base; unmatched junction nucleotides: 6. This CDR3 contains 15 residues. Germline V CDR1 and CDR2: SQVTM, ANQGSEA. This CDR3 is CSVEDSGGGSYEQYF. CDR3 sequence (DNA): TGCAGCGTTGAAGATTCAGGGGGTGGATCCTACGAGCAGTACTTC.

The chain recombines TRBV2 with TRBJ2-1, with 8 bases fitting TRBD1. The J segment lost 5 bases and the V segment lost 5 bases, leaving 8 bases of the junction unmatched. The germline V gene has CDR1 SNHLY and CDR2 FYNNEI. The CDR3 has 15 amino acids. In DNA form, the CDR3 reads TGTGCCAGCAGTTTTGACAGGGGCGAGAACAATGAGCAGTTCTTC. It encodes CASSFDRGENNEQFF.

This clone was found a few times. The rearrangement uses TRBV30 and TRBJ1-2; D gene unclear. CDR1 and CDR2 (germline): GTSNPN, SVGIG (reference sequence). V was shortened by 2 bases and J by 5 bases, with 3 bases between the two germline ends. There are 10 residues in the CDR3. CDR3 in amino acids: CAWSPYGYTF. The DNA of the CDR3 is TGTGCCTGGAGTCCGTATGGCTACACCTTC.

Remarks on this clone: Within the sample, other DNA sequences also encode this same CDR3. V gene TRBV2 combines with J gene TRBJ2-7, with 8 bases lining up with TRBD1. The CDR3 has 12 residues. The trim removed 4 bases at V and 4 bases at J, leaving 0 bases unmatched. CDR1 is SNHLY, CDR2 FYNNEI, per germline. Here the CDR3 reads CASSGQGYEQYF. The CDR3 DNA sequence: TGTGCCAGCAGTGGACAGGGGTACGAGCAGTACTTC.

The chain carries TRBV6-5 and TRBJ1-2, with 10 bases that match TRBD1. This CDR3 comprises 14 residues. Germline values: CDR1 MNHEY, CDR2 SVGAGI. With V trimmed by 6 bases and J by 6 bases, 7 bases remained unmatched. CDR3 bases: TGTGCCAGCAGGACTGGACAGGGGGATAATGGCTACACCTTC. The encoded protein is CASRTGQGDNGYTF.

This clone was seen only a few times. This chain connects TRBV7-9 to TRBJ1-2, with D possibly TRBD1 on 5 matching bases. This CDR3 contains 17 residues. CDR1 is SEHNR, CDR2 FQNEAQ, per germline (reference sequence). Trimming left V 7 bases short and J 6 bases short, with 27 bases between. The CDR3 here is CASTLSGASLGAHGYTF. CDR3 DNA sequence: TGTGCCAGCACCCTATCCGGTGCGAGCCTTGGGGCGCATGGCTACACCTTC. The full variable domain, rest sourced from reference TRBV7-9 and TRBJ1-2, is DTGVSQNPRHKITKRGQNVTFRCDPISEHNRLYWYRQTLGQGPEFLTYFQNEAQLEKSRLLSDRFSAERPKGSFSTLEIQRTEQGDSAMYLCASTLSGASLGAHGYTFGSGTRLTVV.

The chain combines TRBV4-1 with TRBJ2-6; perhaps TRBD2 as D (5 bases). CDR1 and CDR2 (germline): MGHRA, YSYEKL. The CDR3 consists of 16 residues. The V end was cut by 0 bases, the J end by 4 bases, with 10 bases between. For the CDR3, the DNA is TGCGCCAGCAGCCAAGAGCGAGGGAGAGGGGCCAACGTCCTGACTTTC. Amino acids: CASSQERGRGANVLTF.

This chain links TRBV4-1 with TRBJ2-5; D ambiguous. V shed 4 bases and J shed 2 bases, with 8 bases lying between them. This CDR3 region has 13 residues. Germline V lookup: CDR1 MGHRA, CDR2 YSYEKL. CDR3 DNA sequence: TGCGCCAGCAGCCTAGCCGAACAAGAGACCCAGTACTTC. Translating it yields CASSLAEQETQYF.

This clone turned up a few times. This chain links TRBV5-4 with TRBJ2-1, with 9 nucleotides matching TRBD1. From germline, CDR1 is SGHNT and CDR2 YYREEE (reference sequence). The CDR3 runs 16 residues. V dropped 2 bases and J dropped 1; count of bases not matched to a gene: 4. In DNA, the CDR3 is TGTGCCAGCAGCTTAAGGACAGGGGCGTCCTACAATGAGCAGTTCTTC. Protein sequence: CASSLRTGASYNEQFF.

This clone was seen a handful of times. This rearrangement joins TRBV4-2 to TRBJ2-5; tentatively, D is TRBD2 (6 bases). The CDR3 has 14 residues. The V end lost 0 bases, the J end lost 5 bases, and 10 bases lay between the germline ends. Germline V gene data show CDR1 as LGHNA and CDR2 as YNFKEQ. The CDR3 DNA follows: TGTGCCAGCAGCCAAGATCATGCGGGGGAGACCCAGTACTTC. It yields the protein CASSQDHAGETQYF.

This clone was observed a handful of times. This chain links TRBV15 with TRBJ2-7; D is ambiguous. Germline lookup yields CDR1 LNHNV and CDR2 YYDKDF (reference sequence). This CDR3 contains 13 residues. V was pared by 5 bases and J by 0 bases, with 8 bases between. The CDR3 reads CATSGQNSYEQYF. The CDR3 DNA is TGTGCCACCAGCGGTCAGAACTCCTACGAGCAGTACTTC. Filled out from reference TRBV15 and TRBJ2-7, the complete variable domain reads DAMVIQNPRYQVTQFGKPVTLSCSQTLNHNVMYWYQQKSSQAPKLLFHYYDKDFNNEADTPDNFQSRRPNTSFCFLDIRSPGLGDTAMYLCATSGQNSYEQYFGPGTRLTVT.